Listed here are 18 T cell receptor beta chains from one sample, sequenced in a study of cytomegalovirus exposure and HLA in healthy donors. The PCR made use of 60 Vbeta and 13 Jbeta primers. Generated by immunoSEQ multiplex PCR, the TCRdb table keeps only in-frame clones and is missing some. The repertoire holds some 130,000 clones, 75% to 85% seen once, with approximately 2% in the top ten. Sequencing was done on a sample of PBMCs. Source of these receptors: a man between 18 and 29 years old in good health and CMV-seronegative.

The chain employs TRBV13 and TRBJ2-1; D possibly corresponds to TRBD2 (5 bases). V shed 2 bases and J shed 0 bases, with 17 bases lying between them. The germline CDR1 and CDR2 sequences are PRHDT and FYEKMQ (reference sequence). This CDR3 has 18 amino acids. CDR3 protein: CASSLLRDMKSSYNEQFF. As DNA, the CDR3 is TGTGCCAGCAGCTTATTACGGGATATGAAGAGCTCCTACAATGAGCAGTTCTTC.

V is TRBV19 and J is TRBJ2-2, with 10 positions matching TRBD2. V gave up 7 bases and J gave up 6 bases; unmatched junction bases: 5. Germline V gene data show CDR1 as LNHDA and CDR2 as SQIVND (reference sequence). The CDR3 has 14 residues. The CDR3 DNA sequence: TGTGCCAGTACCTCAGCGGGAGGGTCCGGGGAGCTGTTTTTT. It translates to CASTSAGGSGELFF.

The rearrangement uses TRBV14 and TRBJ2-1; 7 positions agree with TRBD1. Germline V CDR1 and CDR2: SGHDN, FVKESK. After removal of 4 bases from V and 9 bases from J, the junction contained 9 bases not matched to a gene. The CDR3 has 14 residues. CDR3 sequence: CASSLTPTGAEQFF. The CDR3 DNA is TGTGCCAGCAGCCTGACCCCCACAGGGGCTGAGCAGTTCTTC. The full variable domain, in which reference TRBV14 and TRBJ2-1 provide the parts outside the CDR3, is EAGVTQFPSHSVIEKGQTVTLRCDPISGHDNLYWYRRVMGKEIKFLLHFVKESKQDESGMPNNRFLAERTGGTYSTLKVQPAELEDSGVYFCASSLTPTGAEQFFGPGTRLTVL.

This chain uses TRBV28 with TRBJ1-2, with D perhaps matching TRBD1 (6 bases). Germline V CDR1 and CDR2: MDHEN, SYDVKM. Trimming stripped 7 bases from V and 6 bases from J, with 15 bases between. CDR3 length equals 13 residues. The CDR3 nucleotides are TGTGCCAGCACTCCAGGGACACTGGATGGCTACACCTTC. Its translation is CASTPGTLDGYTF.

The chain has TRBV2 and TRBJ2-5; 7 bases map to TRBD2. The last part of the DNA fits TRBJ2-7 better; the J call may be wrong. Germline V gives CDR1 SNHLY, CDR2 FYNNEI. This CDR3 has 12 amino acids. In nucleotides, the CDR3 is TGTGCCAGCAGGGGCGGGGGTTACGAGCAGTACTTC. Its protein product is CASRGGGYEQYF.

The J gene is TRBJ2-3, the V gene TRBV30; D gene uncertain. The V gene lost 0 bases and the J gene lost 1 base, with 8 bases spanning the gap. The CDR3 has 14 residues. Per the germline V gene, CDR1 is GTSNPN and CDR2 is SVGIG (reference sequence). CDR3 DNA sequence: TGTGCCTGGAGTGTACGGTCCCGCACAGATACGCAGTATTTT. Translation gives CAWSVRSRTDTQYF.

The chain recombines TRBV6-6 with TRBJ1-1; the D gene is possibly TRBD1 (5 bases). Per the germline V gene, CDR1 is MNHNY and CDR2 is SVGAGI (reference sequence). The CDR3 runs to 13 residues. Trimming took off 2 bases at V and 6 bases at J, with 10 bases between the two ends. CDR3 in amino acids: CASSYEDIAEAFF. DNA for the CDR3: TGTGCCAGCAGTTACGAGGACATCGCTGAAGCTTTCTTT.

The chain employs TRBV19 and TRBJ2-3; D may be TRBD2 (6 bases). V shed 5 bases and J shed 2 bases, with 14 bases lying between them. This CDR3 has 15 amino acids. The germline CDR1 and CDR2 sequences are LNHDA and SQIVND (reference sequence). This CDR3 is CASSYSAGYTDTQYF. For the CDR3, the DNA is TGTGCCAGTAGTTACTCCGCGGGGTACACAGATACGCAGTATTTT.

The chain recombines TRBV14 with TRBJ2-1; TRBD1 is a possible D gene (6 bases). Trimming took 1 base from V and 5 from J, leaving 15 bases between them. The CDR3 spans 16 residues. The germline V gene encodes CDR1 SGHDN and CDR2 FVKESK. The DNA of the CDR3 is TGTGCCAGCAGCCAAGGGCCTAGGGGGTTTCACAATGAGCAGTTCTTC. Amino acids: CASSQGPRGFHNEQFF.

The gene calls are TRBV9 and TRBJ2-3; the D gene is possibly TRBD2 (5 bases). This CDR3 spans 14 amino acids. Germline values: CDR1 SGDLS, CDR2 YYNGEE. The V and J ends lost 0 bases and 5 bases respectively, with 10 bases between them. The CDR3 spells CASSVGAGGDTQYF. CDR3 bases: TGTGCCAGCAGCGTAGGGGCAGGAGGAGATACGCAGTATTTT. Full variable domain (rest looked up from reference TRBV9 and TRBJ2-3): DSGVTQTPKHLITATGQRVTLRCSPRSGDLSVYWYQQSLDQGLQFLIQYYNGEERAKGNILERFSAQQFPDLHSELNLSSLELGDSALYFCASSVGAGGDTQYFGPGTRLTVL.

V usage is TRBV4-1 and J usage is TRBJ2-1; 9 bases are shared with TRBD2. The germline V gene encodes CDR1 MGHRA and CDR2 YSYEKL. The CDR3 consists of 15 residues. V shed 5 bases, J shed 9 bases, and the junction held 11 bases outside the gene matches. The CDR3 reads CASSSLSGGGGEQFF. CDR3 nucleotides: TGCGCCAGCAGCTCCCTTAGCGGGGGTGGTGGTGAGCAGTTCTTC.

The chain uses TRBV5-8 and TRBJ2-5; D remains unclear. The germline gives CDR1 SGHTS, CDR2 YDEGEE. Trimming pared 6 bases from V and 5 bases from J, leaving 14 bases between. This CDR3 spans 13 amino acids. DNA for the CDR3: TGTGCCAGCAATGAGGCGGATCAGGAGACCCAGTACTTC. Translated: CASNEADQETQYF.

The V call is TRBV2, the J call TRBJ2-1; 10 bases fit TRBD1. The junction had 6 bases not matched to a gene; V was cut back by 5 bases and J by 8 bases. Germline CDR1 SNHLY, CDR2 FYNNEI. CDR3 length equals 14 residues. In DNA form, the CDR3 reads TGTGCCAGCAGTACGGGACAGGGGTCCGATGAGCAGTTCTTC. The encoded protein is CASSTGQGSDEQFF.

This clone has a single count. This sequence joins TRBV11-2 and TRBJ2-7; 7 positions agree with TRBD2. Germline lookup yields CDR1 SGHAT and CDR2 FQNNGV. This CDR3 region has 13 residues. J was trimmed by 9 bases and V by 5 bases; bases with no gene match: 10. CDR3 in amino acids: CASSLGTKLGQYF. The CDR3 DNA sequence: TGTGCCAGCAGCCTGGGGACTAAACTGGGGCAGTACTTC. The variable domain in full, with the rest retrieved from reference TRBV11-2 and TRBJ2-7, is EAGVAQSPRYKIIEKRQSVAFWCNPISGHATLYWYQQILGQGPKLLIQFQNNGVVDDSQLPKDRFSAERLKGVDSTLKIQPAKLEDSAVYLCASSLGTKLGQYFGPGTRLTVT.

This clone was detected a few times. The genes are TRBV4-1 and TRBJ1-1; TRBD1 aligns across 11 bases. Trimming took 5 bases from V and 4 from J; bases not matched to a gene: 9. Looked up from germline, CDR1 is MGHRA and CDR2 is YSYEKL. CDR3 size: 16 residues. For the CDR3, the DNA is TGCGCCAGCAGCTCCGGGACAGGGGGATGGGGCACTGAAGCTTTCTTT. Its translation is CASSSGTGGWGTEAFF.

The CDR3 here is CASSEGRLAGGGETQYF. For the CDR3, the DNA is TGCGCCAGCAGTGAGGGGCGACTAGCGGGAGGTGGAGAGACCCAGTACTTC. This chain uses TRBV10-1 with TRBJ2-5, with 13 bases identical to TRBD2. CDR1 is WNHNN, CDR2 SYGVQD, per germline (reference sequence). V was clipped by 2 bases and J by 4 bases; unmatched bases: 7. The CDR3 totals 17 residues.

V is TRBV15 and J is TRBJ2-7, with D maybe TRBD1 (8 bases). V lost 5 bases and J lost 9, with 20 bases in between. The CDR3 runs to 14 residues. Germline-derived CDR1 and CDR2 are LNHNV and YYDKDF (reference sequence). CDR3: CATSEDRVGGWQYV. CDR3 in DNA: TGTGCCACCAGCGAGGACAGGGTGGGAGGGTGGCAGTACGTC.

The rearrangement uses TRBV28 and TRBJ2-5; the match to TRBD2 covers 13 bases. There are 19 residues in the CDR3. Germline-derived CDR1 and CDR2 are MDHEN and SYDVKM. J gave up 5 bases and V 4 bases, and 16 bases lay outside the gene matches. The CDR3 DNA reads TGTGCCAGCAGTTCCCCTGGGGGTTGGGAGACTAGCGGGAGGGAGACCCAGTACTTC. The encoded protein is CASSSPGGWETSGRETQYF.